The rows below give T cell receptor beta chains drawn from one sample of a study of shared clonotypes between healthy human individuals. Using immunoSEQ multiplex PCR, the repertoire was profiled, and TCRdb retains in-frame clones only, with some absent. The profile shows about a million clones, 70% to 80% of them singletons. Sequencing used memory CD4+ T cells sorted from blood. All receptors derive from a man between 18 and 29 years old in good health. CDR3s include the opening cysteine and the closing phenylalanine or tryptophan. A D gene is named only where the DNA matches it firmly. Not every row has a clone size; where given, it reads once, few, many or a size class.

j_call | v_call | d_call | clone_size | cdr3_nt | cdr3_aa
TRBJ2-2 | TRBV6-1 | TRBD2 | . | TGTGCCAGCATGGGAGGGGTCACCGGGGAGCTGTTTTTT | CASMGGVTGELFF
TRBJ2-7 | TRBV9 | . | . | TGTGCCAGCAGCCGAGGGGGGTACGAGCAGTACTTC | CASSRGGYEQYF
TRBJ2-1 | TRBV28 | TRBD1 | . | TGTGCCAGCAGCTCCGGGACAGGGGGGTGGAATGAGCAGTTCTTC | CASSSGTGGWNEQFF
TRBJ2-3 | TRBV6-5 | . | . | TGTGCCAGCGGACTGACTGGACCCCAGAGTACGCAGTATTTT | CASGLTGPQSTQYF
TRBJ1-1 | TRBV5-1 | TRBD1 | . | TGCGCCAGCAGCTTTGACAGGGGGCCGCTCAGGGGGAACACTGAAGCTTTCTTT | CASSFDRGPLRGNTEAFF
TRBJ2-7 | TRBV5-1 | TRBD1 | once | TGCGCCAGCAGCTTGGCTCGGACAGGGGGCGACGAGCAGTACTTC | CASSLARTGGDEQYF
TRBJ1-4 | TRBV6-1 | TRBD1 | . | TGTGCCAGCAGTGTGGGCAGGGGGGCTAATGAAAAACTGTTTTTT | CASSVGRGANEKLFF
TRBJ2-7 | TRBV10-3 | TRBD1 | . | TGTGCCATCACTGGACAGGGGAATGAGTACGAGCAGTACTTC | CAITGQGNEYEQYF
TRBJ1-5 | TRBV5-1 | TRBD1 | . | TGCGCCAGCAGCCTGACAGGGGGTGATCAGCCCCAGCATTTT | CASSLTGGDQPQHF
TRBJ1-2 | TRBV7-8 | . | . | TGTGCCAGCAGCTTAGGCGGGTTCGCCAACTATGGCTACACCTTC | CASSLGGFANYGYTF
TRBJ2-1 | TRBV6-5 | TRBD1 | . | TGTGCCAGCTCCTCGGGACAGTACTCCTACAATGAGCAGTTCTTC | CASSSGQYSYNEQFF
TRBJ2-2 | TRBV27 | . | . | TGTGCCAGCAGTTTAAGGGTGGGAGGTTCCACCGGGGAGCTGTTTTTT | CASSLRVGGSTGELFF
TRBJ2-1 | TRBV10-1 | TRBD2 | . | TGCGCCAGCAGCGAAGGGACTAGCGGGGTCAACAATGAGCAGTTCTTC | CASSEGTSGVNNEQFF
TRBJ2-1 | TRBV30 | . | . | TGTGCCTGGAGTAGCGGGTACTCCTACAATGAGCAGTTCTTC | CAWSSGYSYNEQFF
TRBJ2-3 | TRBV11-2 | . | many | TGTGCCAGCAGCTTAGAAGTCGGGATAGCGCGGGCAGATACGCAGTATTTT | CASSLEVGIARADTQYF
TRBJ2-7 | TRBV7-2 | TRBD2 | . | TGTGCCAGCAGCCTATCAGCGGGAGGGCCGAGCGAGCAGTACTTC | CASSLSAGGPSEQYF
TRBJ2-3 | TRBV2 | . | once | TGTGCCAGCGGGAGGGGGGCCAGCACAGATACGCAGTATTTT | CASGRGASTDTQYF
TRBJ2-7 | TRBV29-1 | . | . | TGCAGCCTTCTTGTTGAAAACTACGAGCAGTACTTC | CSLLVENYEQYF
TRBJ2-1 | TRBV18 | TRBD1 | . | TGTGCCAGCTCCCTCCGGGACAGGGCCGAGCAGTTCTTC | CASSLRDRAEQFF
TRBJ2-1 | TRBV11-1 | . | once | TGTGCCAGCAGCCTGTGGGAGAATGAGCAGTTCTTC | CASSLWENEQFF
TRBJ2-1 | TRBV7-6 | . | . | TGTGCCAGCAGCTTAGAGTTCAGCCACAATGAGCAGTTCTTC | CASSLEFSHNEQFF
TRBJ2-3 | TRBV5-4 | . | . | TGTGCCAGCAGCTTGTTGGGGGGCCCCCCAGATACGCAGTATTTT | CASSLLGGPPDTQYF
TRBJ2-7 | TRBV30 | . | . | TGTGCCTGGAGACGGGGGTTTGGGTACGAGCAGTACTTC | CAWRRGFGYEQYF
TRBJ1-5 | TRBV2 | . | many | TGTGCCAGCAGTGAAGTGCAGGACAATCAGCCCCAGCATTTT | CASSEVQDNQPQHF
TRBJ1-1 | TRBV15 | . | . | TGTGCCACCAGCAGAGATCAGGGGAGGAGTGAAGCTTTCTTT | CATSRDQGRSEAFF
TRBJ1-3 | TRBV10-1 | . | . | TGCGCCAGCAGTGGCGATCCCGGAAACACCATATATTTT | CASSGDPGNTIYF
TRBJ2-2 | TRBV4-1 | TRBD2 | few | TGCGCCAGCAGCCAGGGGGGGATGTGGAACACCGGGGAGCTGTTTTTT | CASSQGGMWNTGELFF
TRBJ1-6 | TRBV30 | . | . | TGTGCCTGGACCACAGGGATTTCCTATAATTCACCCCTCCACTTT | CAWTTGISYNSPLHF
TRBJ2-6 | TRBV27 | . | . | TGTGCCAGCAGTGCAAACTCTGGGGCCAACGTCCTGACTTTC | CASSANSGANVLTF
TRBJ1-2 | TRBV5-6 | TRBD1 | . | TGTGCCAGCAGCCGTGAACGAGGGGGCGCCTCTGGCTACACCTTC | CASSRERGGASGYTF
TRBJ2-6 | TRBV28 | . | . | TGTGCCAGCAGTTTGCTGGCTGGGGCCAACGTCCTGACTTTC | CASSLLAGANVLTF
TRBJ1-5 | TRBV28 | . | . | TGTGCCAGCAGTCCCTCTATCGGCGGTCAGCCCCAGCATTTT | CASSPSIGGQPQHF
TRBJ1-2 | TRBV5-1 | TRBD1 | once | TGCGCCAGCAGCTTGGAGCAGGGGGGTAACTATGGCTACACCTTC | CASSLEQGGNYGYTF
TRBJ2-2 | TRBV4-1 | . | . | TGCGCCAGCAGCCATGGACTATACACCGGGGAGCTGTTTTTT | CASSHGLYTGELFF
TRBJ2-6 | TRBV4-1 | . | . | TGCGCCAGCAGCCCCCCCCCTGGGGCCAACGTCCTGACTTTC | CASSPPPGANVLTF
TRBJ1-2 | TRBV2 | . | . | TGTGCCAGCAGCCGGACAGCTAACTATGGCTACACCTTC | CASSRTANYGYTF
TRBJ1-5 | TRBV6-1 | TRBD1 | . | TGTGCCAGCAGTGAAAGCGGGGCAGGGGGTAATAGAGGTCAGCCCCAGCATTTT | CASSESGAGGNRGQPQHF
TRBJ2-5 | TRBV7-9 | . | . | TGTGCCAGCAGCTTAGAAGCTCACGAGACCCAGTACTTC | CASSLEAHETQYF
TRBJ2-7 | TRBV7-9 | TRBD2 | many | TGTGCCAGCAGCTCCACCTTAGCGGGGATCTTCTACGAGCAGTACTTC | CASSSTLAGIFYEQYF
TRBJ1-2 | TRBV4-2 | . | . | TGTGCCAGCAGCCAATCAGTCGGATATGGCTACACCTTC | CASSQSVGYGYTF
TRBJ1-6 | TRBV11-2 | . | . | TGTGCCAGCAGCCCCGTCTATTCACCCCTCCACTTT | CASSPVYSPLHF
TRBJ1-5 | TRBV7-6 | . | . | TGTGCCAGCAACACCTTAGGGACTCTTCACAATCAGCCCCAGCATTTT | CASNTLGTLHNQPQHF
TRBJ1-1 | TRBV18 | TRBD1 | few | TGTGCCAGCTCACCACGGGGACAGGGTATTACTGAAGCTTTCTTT | CASSPRGQGITEAFF